The entry below describes one TCR beta chain. No antigen is known for it. Germline assignment: CDR1 SQVTM and CDR2 ANQGSEA. The CDR3 is 13 amino acids. V gave up 3 bases and J gave up 7 bases; unmatched junction bases: 5. Together with a sample-barcoded 5' primer, a J-beta primer mix was included in a second PCR lasting about 7 to 11 cycles. Every single cDNA molecule received a tag from a template-switch adaptor with 12 random nucleotides. TCRdb processed the 5' RACE reads anew with MiXCR; each CDR3 protein has one entry. The repertoire holds 1,800,000 or so distinct CDR3 sequences, with roughly two fifths as singletons. The donors, healthy Caucasians from Russia, were aged 6 to 90. The data belong to a study of blood T cells in healthy people across ages. Study observations and caveats: TCR beta diversity tracked closely with naive T cell percentage. Higher diversity, along with more naive CD4+ cells, distinguished long-lived donors from aged donors.

This receptor was taken from a human donor in good health. The chain links TRBV29-1 to TRBJ1-2, with 10 bases lining up with TRBD1. Specimen: blood. As DNA, the CDR3 is TGCAGCGTTGATCGACAGGGGGCTTTTGGCTACACCTTC. Amino acid sequence: CSVDRQGAFGYTF.